What follows are 10 T cell receptor beta chains derived from one specimen sequenced in a study of blood T cells in healthy people across ages (dated by TCRdb to the mid-2010s). Libraries were built with 5' RACE. Reads for this sample came from an Illumina HiSeq 2500. A second PCR of roughly 7 to 11 cycles was performed with a sample-barcoded 5' primer and a J-beta primer mix. The public sequencing data were trimmed at Q25 with fastp and processed into clonotypes with MiXCR by TCRdb, which kept only in-frame beta chains. Here each entry gathers all rows of one CDR3 protein and keeps the most common genes and DNA. Recorded for this sample are hundreds of thousands of distinct CDR3 sequences; 25% to 30% of them occurred a single time. The ten largest make up 17% of the sample. Source material: blood. The receptor set was obtained from an elderly woman in good health.

About this clonotype itself: One end of the junction fails to match germline, which may point to a read error. The J gene is TRBJ2-1, the V gene TRBV6-2 or TRBV6-3; unclear D gene. CDR3 length: 10 residues. The germline V gene encodes CDR1 MNHEY and CDR2 SVGEGT. This chain's CDR3 is CASGTNGQFF. The CDR3 region has the DNA TGTGCCAGCGGCACCAATGGGCAGTTCTTC.

This clonotype has a handful of counts. Here the CDR3 DNA reads TGTGCCAGCAGCGCCTCCCTAGCGGGAGGGCCCTATGAGCAGTTCTTC. Translation gives CASSASLAGGPYEQFF. The chain uses TRBV9 and TRBJ2-1; 12 nucleotides align to TRBD2. CDR1 SGDLS and CDR2 YYNGEE come from the germline V gene. V lost 3 bases to trimming and J lost 8 bases; unmatched junction nucleotides: 9. The CDR3 loop spans 16 amino acids.

This clonotype was counted many times. The rearrangement links TRBV7-2 to TRBJ2-1; maybe TRBD1 (5 bases). The CDR3 spans 15 residues. V lost 4 bases, J lost 1 base, and 11 bases lay in between. The germline V gene encodes CDR1 SGHTA and CDR2 FQGNSA. The CDR3 DNA is TGTGCCAGCAGCTACGACAGTGGGTCCTACAATGAGCAGTTCTTC. This codes for CASSYDSGSYNEQFF.

This clonotype was seen a few times. The chain is built from TRBV6-1 and TRBJ2-7, with unresolved D. Trimming pared 7 bases from V and 2 bases from J, leaving 24 bases between. CDR1 MNHNS and CDR2 SASEGT come from the germline V gene. CDR3 size: 17 residues. The CDR3 nucleotides are TGTGCCAGCAACCCTAATTTATTAGGGCTTAATGCCTACGAGCAGTACTTC. Residues: CASNPNLLGLNAYEQYF.

Many counts were recorded for this clonotype. The chain recombines TRBV6-5 with TRBJ2-6; D gene uncertain. The CDR3 has 13 amino acids. The V end lost 4 bases, the J end lost 5 bases, and 6 bases lay between the germline ends. Germline CDR1 and CDR2: MNHEY and SVGAGI. The CDR3: CASSSDRANVLTF. CDR3 sequence (DNA): TGTGCCAGCAGTTCCGACAGGGCCAACGTCCTGACTTTC.

A word on this clonotype: With a much larger clone just one base away, this may be a read error. The V call is TRBV5-5, the J call TRBJ2-4, with no clear D. The assigned J gene may be wrong: the sequence end matches TRBJ2-5 better. This CDR3 is built from 15 residues. Germline CDR1 reads SGHKS; CDR2 reads YYEKEE (reference sequence). The CDR3 region is CAGSLAGYGWETQYF. The CDR3, as DNA: TGTGCCGGCAGCTTGGCCGGATATGGGTGGGAGACCCAGTACTTC.

This clonotype has a count of ten or more. The chain carries TRBV6-6 and TRBJ2-7, with D possibly TRBD2 on 6 matching bases. Trimming cost V 7 bases and J 2 bases, with 12 bases left between them. The CDR3 is made up of 13 amino acids. Germline CDR1 and CDR2: MNHNY and SVGAGI (reference sequence). The CDR3 coding sequence is TGTGCCAGCAATAGAGGAGGGGCCTACGAGCAGTACTTC. The encoded protein is CASNRGGAYEQYF.

This clonotype was counted ten times or more. The V and J genes are TRBV30 and TRBJ1-2; D gene uncertain. This CDR3 has 14 residues. V lost 1 base and J lost 4, with 13 bases in between. Germline V lookup: CDR1 GTSNPN, CDR2 SVGIG (reference sequence). For the CDR3, the DNA is TGTGCCTGGAGTGAGAGATTACCCTCCTATGGCTACACCTTC. This encodes CAWSERLPSYGYTF.

V and J are TRBV7-9 and TRBJ1-1; D gene unclear. The CDR3 contains 15 residues. Germline V CDR1 and CDR2: SEHNR, FQNEAQ (reference sequence). V was cut by 5 bases and J by 0 bases, with 13 bases left in between. CDR3 sequence: CASSVVSTLNTEAFF. The CDR3 DNA follows: TGTGCCAGCAGCGTCGTTTCGACCCTGAACACTGAAGCTTTCTTT.

The rearrangement joins TRBV19 to TRBJ2-1; no clear D gene. Trimming removed 2 bases at V and 3 bases at J, with 11 bases between. The CDR3 has 15 amino acids. Germline V gene sequence: CDR1 LNHDA, CDR2 SQIVND (reference sequence). Written as DNA, the CDR3 is TGTGCCAGTAGTATACAGAGCAGGAACTACAATGAGCAGTTCTTC. It codes for CASSIQSRNYNEQFF. The complete variable domain, with remaining parts taken from reference TRBV19 and TRBJ2-1, reads DGGITQSPKYLFRKEGQNVTLSCEQNLNHDAMYWYRQDPGQGLRLIYYSQIVNDFQKGDIAEGYSVSREKKESFPLTVTSAQKNPTAFYLCASSIQSRNYNEQFFGPGTRLTVL.